This T cell receptor (beta chain) was found in a study of CD8 T cells in ankylosing spondylitis. Study conclusions and caveats: A motif in TCR beta, a set of roughly eight highly homologous variants, appeared characteristic of ankylosing spondylitis blood.

TCR beta libraries were made by quantitative 5'-RACE with molecular barcodes. TCRdb reprocessed the 5' RACE reads via MiXCR and lists one record per CDR3 protein. The table has over 400,000 distinct CDR3 sequences, approximately 26% seen once. CDR1 is WNHNN and CDR2 is SYGVQD in the germline V gene (reference sequence). The CDR3 has 15 amino acids. Trimming pared 0 bases from V and 2 bases from J, leaving 9 bases between. To note about this clonotype: As yet, its antigen is unknown.

This chain connects TRBV10-1 to TRBJ2-3; D is ambiguous. The origin of this receptor is a male donor with ankylosing spondylitis. The specimen was blood, either unsorted or a sorted T cell fraction (not recorded which). The CDR3 sequence is CASSESRGYTDTQYF. Here the CDR3 DNA reads TGCGCCAGCAGTGAGTCCCGCGGATACACAGATACGCAGTATTTT.